This T cell receptor (beta chain) was recovered during a study of blood T cell repertoires in COVID-19. Background on the study: Samples taken during acute and convalescent COVID-19 were collected in the United States, Italy and Spain. PBMCs, B-cell-depleted T cells, or T cells were the source of the cDNA or gDNA that made up the material.

Original analysis: Amplifying reference gene primers gave estimates of nucleated cell counts. TCRdb's copy holds only in-frame clones and misses some; the assay was immunoSEQ multiplex PCR. For V, J and clone size, that table is used; D and trimming come from the DNA. The table lists roughly 110,000 clones, about 87% of them singletons. The sequenced material came from peripheral blood. The receptor comes from a woman between 45 and 65 years old with acute or convalescent COVID-19.

The CDR3 nucleotides read TGTGCCAGCAGTTCCCAAGTCCGTCGGGAGCAGTACTTC. This gives the protein CASSSQVRREQYF. The chain carries TRBV12-3 or TRBV12-4 and TRBJ2-7; D remains ambiguous. The CDR3 is 13 residues long. Trimming left V 4 bases short and J 7 bases short, with 14 bases between.